This TCR beta chain was recovered during a study of regulatory T cells in long-lasting Graves disease (dated by TCRdb to the early 2020s). Notes on the research overall: In the newly diagnosed Graves' disease group, patients had been taking antithyroid drugs for less than 3 months. Peripheral blood TCR sequencing and RNA sequencing compared persistent Graves' disease patients with newly diagnosed Graves' disease patients. The study was registered as a clinical trial and conducted in China. A total of approximately 35 samples were covered by TCR sequencing, comprising approximately 13 persistent and some 20 newly diagnosed Graves' disease patients. General study outcomes and caveats: Preferential use of TRBV28, TRBJ1-2 and TRBJ2-5 was observed in persistent disease, whereas TRBV20-1 and TRBJ2-1 were favored in newly diagnosed disease. Persistent patients shared more public clonotypes among themselves (more than 2,500) than newly diagnosed patients did (about 1,000). The authors acknowledged the small sample size as a limitation that may reduce accuracy. Because the primary lesion, thyroid tissue, could not be accessed, the study looked at peripheral blood alone. Compared with newly diagnosed patients, persistent Graves' disease patients had lower TCR Shannon entropy and fewer highly expanded clones, which suggests clonal expansion. Sequencing and analysis were restricted to the TCR beta chain.

The library was obtained by multiplex PCR. Sequencing used an Illumina HiSeq 4000. To build TCR beta libraries, CDR3 regions were amplified by Arm-PCR using iRepertoire HTBI primers. Before sequencing, the PCR products went through gel purification. On the authors' methods: A total of roughly 67 TRBV and approximately 13 TRBJ segments were identified across samples and were used for gene usage analysis of CDR3 amino acid clonotypes. COPE and FqMerger were used to merge the filtered high-quality paired reads into contigs. BLAST was used to align contigs to the IMGT TRBV, TRBD and TRBJ reference genes, and CDR3 was defined following IMGT. Any clonotype with a frequency above 0.1% was counted as a highly expanded clone. Repertoire diversity was measured by Shannon entropy, and V-J evenness by the Gini coefficient. A clonotype found in more than one individual was treated as public. TCRdb reanalyzed the raw reads on its own, using fastp at Q25 for trimming and MiXCR for clone calling, and kept in-frame beta chains. Rows matching on CDR3 protein sequence are summarized as one entry with the most common DNA and genes. For this entry, the V and J calls and clone size follow TCRdb and not the study's own pipeline. For this sample the table gives around 230,000 distinct CDR3 sequences, of which 15% to 20% were detected only once. The top ten clonotypes cover approximately 20% of the sample.

This specimen's time point label, interpreted: newly diagnosed GD, antithyroid drugs for less than 3 months. RNA was extracted from PBMCs in TRIzol for both TCR sequencing and RNA sequencing. Graves' disease was diagnosed according to American Thyroid Association guidelines. Recruitment of patients was carried out at an endocrinology department in Xi'an, China. From each patient, around 9.3 milliliters of peripheral blood was collected into an EDTA anticoagulant tube. Ficoll Paque Plus density gradient separation was used to isolate PBMCs, and no further T cell sorting was performed. An Agilent 2100 Bioanalyzer and agarose gel were used to check RNA quality, and a NanoDrop 2000 was used to measure RNA concentration. The junction shows trimming of 4 bases on V and 11 bases on J, plus 11 bases between the germline ends. The CDR3, cysteine through phenylalanine, is 11 amino acids long. The sequence is cut down to CDR3 DNA, 33 bases in frame from base 1. CDR1 and CDR2, per the germline V gene, are MNHEY and SVGAGI.

Concerning this clonotype: The antigen it binds to is not known. A much larger clone differs by one base, so this may be a read error.

The sample was peripheral blood mononuclear cells (PBMCs), taken at new diagnosis, from a patient treated with antithyroid drugs. This sequence was found in a female donor with Graves disease. Here the chain combines TRBV6-5 and TRBJ1-2; 5 matching bases give a weak D call of TRBD1. For the CDR3, the sequence is CASSWGGGYTF. The DNA reads as follows: TGTGCCAGCAGTTGGGGGGGAGGTTACACCTTC.